This TCR beta chain was sequenced in a study of molecular identifiers for immune sequencing clone quantification. Study-wide findings and caveats: Clones exceeding 20 RNA copies carried over 97% of effector molecules but under 1% of naive-cell molecules.

Both previously described methods and listed TCR primers were employed to make bulk TCR libraries. In TCRdb, the PCR reads were re-called with MiXCR into one record per CDR3 protein. The data hold more than 450,000 distinct CDR3 sequences, with roughly 23% observed a single time. The sorting of naive CD8 T cells used the CD8+CD4-CCR7+CD45RA+ phenotype. With V trimmed by 0 bases and J by 7 bases, 9 bases remained unmatched. This CDR3 is 17 amino acids long. Germline values: CDR1 LGHNA, CDR2 YSLEER. On this clonotype itself: Its matching antigen is unknown.

This chain links TRBV4-3 with TRBJ1-6, with 7 bases aligning to TRBD1. This receptor was identified in a human donor in good health. Some libraries in this study had Jurkat cell RNA spiked in. The sequenced sample consisted of naive CD8+ T cells from blood, with Jurkat cell RNA spiked in. Regarding subset: FACS-sorted CD8+CD4-CCR7+CD45RA+ naive T cells. This chain's CDR3 is CASSQDPPLTGNSPLHF. CDR3 DNA: TGCGCCAGCAGCCAAGACCCTCCTCTGACAGGGAATTCACCCCTCCACTTT.